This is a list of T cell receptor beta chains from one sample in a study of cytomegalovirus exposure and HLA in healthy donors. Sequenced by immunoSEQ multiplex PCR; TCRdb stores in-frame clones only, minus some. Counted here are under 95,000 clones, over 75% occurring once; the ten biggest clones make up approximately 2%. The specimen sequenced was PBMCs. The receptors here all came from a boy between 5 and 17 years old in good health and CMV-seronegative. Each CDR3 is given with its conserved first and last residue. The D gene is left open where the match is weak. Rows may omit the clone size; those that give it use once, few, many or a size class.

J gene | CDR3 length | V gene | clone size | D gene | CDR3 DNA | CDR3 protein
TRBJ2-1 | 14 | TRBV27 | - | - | TGTGCCAGCAGTTTGGCGGGCCTCGCCAATGAGCAGTTCTTC | CASSLAGLANEQFF
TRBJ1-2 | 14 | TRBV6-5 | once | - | TGTGCCAGCAGTTACTCGCGAGTTTGGTATGGCTACACCTTC | CASSYSRVWYGYTF
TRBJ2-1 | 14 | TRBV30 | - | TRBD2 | TGTGCCTTGAGACTAGCGGGGGGGTACAATGAGCAGTTCTTC | CALRLAGGYNEQFF
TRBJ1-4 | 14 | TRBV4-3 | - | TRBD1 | TGCGCCAGCAGCCAAGACGGCAGGGGGGAAAAACTGTTTTTT | CASSQDGRGEKLFF
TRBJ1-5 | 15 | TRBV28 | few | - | TGTGCCAGCAGTCCCTCGGGTTTCGGAAATCAGCCCCAGCATTTT | CASSPSGFGNQPQHF
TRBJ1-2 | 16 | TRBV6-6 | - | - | TGTGCCAGCAGTTACTCGAACGTGGGGCGCTTGGATGGCTACACCTTC | CASSYSNVGRLDGYTF
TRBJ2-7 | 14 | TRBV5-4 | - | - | TGTGCCAGCAGCGGAAGCGGGTCCATCTACGAGCAGTACTTC | CASSGSGSIYEQYF
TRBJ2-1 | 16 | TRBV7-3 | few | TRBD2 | TGTGCCAGCAGCTTAGGGCCCGGGACTAGCCGCAATGAGCAGTTCTTC | CASSLGPGTSRNEQFF
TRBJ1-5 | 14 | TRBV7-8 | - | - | TGTGCCAGCAGCTTACGGGGGGCAAATCAGCCCCAGCATTTT | CASSLRGANQPQHF
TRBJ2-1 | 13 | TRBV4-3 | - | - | TGCGCCAGCAGCCAAGATATGAGGAATGAGCAGTTCTTC | CASSQDMRNEQFF
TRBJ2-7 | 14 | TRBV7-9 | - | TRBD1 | TGTGCCAGCAGGTCGGACAGGGGGCCCTACGAGCAGTACTTC | CASRSDRGPYEQYF
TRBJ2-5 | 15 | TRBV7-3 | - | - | TGTGCCAGCAGCCCCGAGGCGGTCCATGATGAGACCCAGTACTTC | CASSPEAVHDETQYF
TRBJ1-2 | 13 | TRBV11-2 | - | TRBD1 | TGTGCCAGCAGCTTAGGACAGGGGGATGGCTACACCTTC | CASSLGQGDGYTF
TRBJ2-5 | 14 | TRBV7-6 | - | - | TGTGCCAGCAGCTTCCGAGGGGGGGTAGAGGCCCAGTACTTC | CASSFRGGVEAQYF
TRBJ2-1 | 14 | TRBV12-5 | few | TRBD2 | TGTGCTAGTGGTTTGGGGGAGGGTCACAATGAGCAGTTCTTC | CASGLGEGHNEQFF
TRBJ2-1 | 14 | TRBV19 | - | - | TGTGCCAGTAGTCCTGTTTTTCGAGGCAATGAGCAGTTCTTC | CASSPVFRGNEQFF
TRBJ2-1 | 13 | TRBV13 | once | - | TGTGCCAGCAGCCCCACGGACATCGGTGAGCAGTTCTTC | CASSPTDIGEQFF
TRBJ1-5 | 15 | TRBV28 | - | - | TGTGCCGCAACGAAAATCGGAGATAGCAATCAGCCCCAGCATTTT | CAATKIGDSNQPQHF
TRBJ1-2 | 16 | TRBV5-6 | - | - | TGTGCCAGCAGCTTCGGCCCGAACAGGAGAAACTATGGCTACACCTTC | CASSFGPNRRNYGYTF
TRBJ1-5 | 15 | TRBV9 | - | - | TGTGCCAGCAGCATTACTGACAGCTTCAATCAGCCCCAGCATTTT | CASSITDSFNQPQHF
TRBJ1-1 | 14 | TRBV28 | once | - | TGTGCCAGCAGTTTAGACAGCATGAACACTGAAGCTTTCTTT | CASSLDSMNTEAFF
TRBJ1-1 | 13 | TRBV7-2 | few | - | TGTGCCAGCAGCTTCGGGTCTTACACTGAAGCTTTCTTT | CASSFGSYTEAFF
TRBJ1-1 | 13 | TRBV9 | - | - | TGTGCCAGCAGCGTAGACACGAACACTGAAGCTTTCTTT | CASSVDTNTEAFF
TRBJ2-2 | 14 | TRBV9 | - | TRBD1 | TGTGCCAGCAGCGTTCAGACAGGGATCGGGGAGCTGTTTTTT | CASSVQTGIGELFF
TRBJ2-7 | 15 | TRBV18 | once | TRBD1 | TGTGCCAGCTCTCCATTGGGACAGGGCCCCAACGAGCAGTACTTC | CASSPLGQGPNEQYF
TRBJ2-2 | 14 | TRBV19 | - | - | TGTGCCAGTAGTATTTCCATCTCTAGCGGGGAGCTGTTTTTT | CASSISISSGELFF
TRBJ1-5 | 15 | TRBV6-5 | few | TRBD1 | TGTGCCAGCACCCAGGCACAGGGGGCGAGGCAGCCCCAGCATTTT | CASTQAQGARQPQHF
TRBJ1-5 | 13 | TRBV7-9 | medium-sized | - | TGTGCCAGCAGCACCACAGGGAGTCAGCCCCAGCATTTT | CASSTTGSQPQHF
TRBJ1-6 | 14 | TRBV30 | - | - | TGTGCCTGGAGATTGTGGCAGGGTAATTCACCCCTCCACTTT | CAWRLWQGNSPLHF
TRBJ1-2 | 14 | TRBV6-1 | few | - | TGTGCCTCCACCTTAACTACGGATACCTATGGCTACACCTTC | CASTLTTDTYGYTF
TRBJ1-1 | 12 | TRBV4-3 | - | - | TGCGCCAGCAGCGGAGAGACCACTGAAGCTTTCTTT | CASSGETTEAFF
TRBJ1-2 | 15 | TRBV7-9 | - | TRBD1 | TGTGCCAGCAGCTCATCCGGGACAGAGTGGGGTGGCTACACCTTC | CASSSSGTEWGGYTF
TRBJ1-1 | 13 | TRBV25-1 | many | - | TGTGCCAGCACCCGCGGGGGGTACACTGAAGCTTTCTTT | CASTRGGYTEAFF
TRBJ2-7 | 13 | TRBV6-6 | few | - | TGTGCCAGCAGTTACACAGGAGGGTACGAGCAGTACTTC | CASSYTGGYEQYF
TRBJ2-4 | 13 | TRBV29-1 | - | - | TGCAGCGTTGAAGTGCCAGGGGCCAACATTCAGTACTTC | CSVEVPGANIQYF
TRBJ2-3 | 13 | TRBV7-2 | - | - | TGTGCCAGCAGCCAATACTTAACAGATACGCAGTATTTT | CASSQYLTDTQYF
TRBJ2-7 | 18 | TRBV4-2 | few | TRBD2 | TGTGCCAGCAGCCAAGATACGACTAGCGGGGCGACGGACTACGAGCAGTACTTC | CASSQDTTSGATDYEQYF
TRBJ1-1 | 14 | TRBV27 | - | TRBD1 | TGTGCCAGTCGGACAGGACTCATGAACACTGAAGCTTTCTTT | CASRTGLMNTEAFF
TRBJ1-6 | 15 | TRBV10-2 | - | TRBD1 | TGCGCCAGCAGAGATGGGACAGGGAGTAGTTCACCCCTCCACTTT | CASRDGTGSSSPLHF
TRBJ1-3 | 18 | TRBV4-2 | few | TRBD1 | TGTGCCAGCAGCCAACCCACTTCGACAGGGCTCGTAAGAAACACCATATATTTT | CASSQPTSTGLVRNTIYF
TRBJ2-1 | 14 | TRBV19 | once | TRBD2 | TGTGCCAGTAAGCCGGGAGGGGGGTACAATGAGCAGTTCTTC | CASKPGGGYNEQFF
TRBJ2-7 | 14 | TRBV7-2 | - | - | TGTGCCAGCACCTCCAACCGGGACACTAGCGAGCAGTACTTC | CASTSNRDTSEQYF
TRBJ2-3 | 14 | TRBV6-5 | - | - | TGTGCCAGCAGTACCAGCGGGCGTGGGTATACGCAGTATTTT | CASSTSGRGYTQYF
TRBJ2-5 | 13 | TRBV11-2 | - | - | TGTGCCAGCAGCCTTAGATCCGTCCAGACCCAGTACTTC | CASSLRSVQTQYF
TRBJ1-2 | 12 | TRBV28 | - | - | TGTGCCAGCACCCCGGACAGCTATGGCTACACCTTC | CASTPDSYGYTF
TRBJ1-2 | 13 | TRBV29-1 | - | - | TGCAGCGCGCCGGGAGGGGCAAACTATGGCTACACCTTC | CSAPGGANYGYTF
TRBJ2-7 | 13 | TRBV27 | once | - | TGTGCCAGCAGTTTTGGCCCGTCCTACGAGCAGTACTTC | CASSFGPSYEQYF
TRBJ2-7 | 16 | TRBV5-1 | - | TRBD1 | TGCGCCAGCAGACTACAACCCACGACAGGGGACGGCGAGCAGTACTTC | CASRLQPTTGDGEQYF
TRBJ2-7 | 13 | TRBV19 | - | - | TGTGCCAGTAGTGCCTCAGGTCCTTACGAGCAGTACTTC | CASSASGPYEQYF
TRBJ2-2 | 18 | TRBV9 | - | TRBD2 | TGTGCCAGCAGCGCCGGCGGGGGGGGTAAAAAGAACACCGGGGAGCTGTTTTTT | CASSAGGGGKKNTGELFF
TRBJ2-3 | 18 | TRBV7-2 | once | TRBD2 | TGTGCCAGCAGCTCGGGACTAGCGGGGGGGCCGAGGCCGGATACGCAGTATTTT | CASSSGLAGGPRPDTQYF
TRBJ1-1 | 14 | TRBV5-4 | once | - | TGTGCCAGCAGCTTGGATAGTCGGAACACTGAAGCTTTCTTT | CASSLDSRNTEAFF
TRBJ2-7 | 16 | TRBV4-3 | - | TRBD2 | TGCGCCAGCAGCCAAGACTGGACTAGCGACACCTACGAGCAGTACTTC | CASSQDWTSDTYEQYF